The text below deals with one T cell receptor beta chain. Its specificity is unknown. A multiplex PCR was run with 60 Vbeta primers and 13 Jbeta primers. This table comes from immunoSEQ multiplex PCR, and its TCRdb copy is limited to in-frame clones, with some not included. This table holds around 150,000 clones. These data belong to a study of cytomegalovirus exposure and HLA in healthy donors. Study-level findings and limits: A later analysis linked a missense DCLRE1C variant to TCR beta V- and J-gene trimming. Some public TCRs appeared in many individuals, while most sequences were rare. A cluster of highly shared sequence variants was likely a sequencing artifact.

This TCR came from a man aged 35 to 55 in good health and CMV-seronegative. Sample: PBMCs.

Written as DNA, the CDR3 is TGTGCCAGCAGCTTAGATGGGGACAGGGATACGCAGTATTTT. Residues: CASSLDGDRDTQYF. V is TRBV11-2 and J is TRBJ2-3, with 8 bases that match TRBD1. V shed 0 bases, J shed 6 bases, and the junction held 2 bases outside the gene matches. The CDR3 consists of 14 residues. CDR1 and CDR2 (germline): SGHAT, FQNNGV.